Following are 27 T cell receptor beta chains from one sample sequenced in a study of cytomegalovirus exposure and HLA in healthy donors. Amplification used 60 Vbeta primers and 13 Jbeta primers. Only in-frame clones appear in the TCRdb table, and some are missing; sequencing was by immunoSEQ multiplex PCR. The sample totals 60,000 to 65,000 clones. The source material was PBMCs. The receptors originated from a woman younger than 30 in good health and CMV-seronegative.

The V gene is TRBV5-1, the J gene TRBJ1-1; 8 positions match TRBD1. CDR1 and CDR2 (germline): SGHRS, YFSETQ. Losses at the gene ends were 7 bases for V and 0 bases for J; bases not matched to a gene: 5. The CDR3 spans 14 residues. CDR3: CASGLQGVNTEAFF. As DNA, the CDR3 is TGCGCCAGCGGATTACAGGGGGTGAACACTGAAGCTTTCTTT.

The V call is TRBV2, the J call TRBJ1-5; a possible D gene is TRBD1 (6 bases). Trimming pared 8 bases from V and 0 bases from J, leaving 8 bases between. Germline-derived CDR1 and CDR2 are SNHLY and FYNNEI. This CDR3 contains 13 residues. The CDR3 DNA reads as TGTGCCAGCGGACAGAATAGCAATCAGCCCCAGCATTTT. It translates to CASGQNSNQPQHF.

The chain carries TRBV13 and TRBJ2-3; TRBD2 matches 8 bases. The CDR3 sequence is 17 residues long. The trim removed 4 bases at V and 6 bases at J, leaving 15 bases unmatched. The germline CDR1 and CDR2 sequences are PRHDT and FYEKMQ (reference sequence). CDR3 DNA: TGTGCCAGCAGCTACCGCGGGCTAGCGGGTTTCCCCGATACGCAGTATTTT. It encodes CASSYRGLAGFPDTQYF. The full variable domain, with the rest looked up from reference TRBV13 and TRBJ2-3, is AAGVIQSPRHLIKEKRETATLKCYPIPRHDTVYWYQQGPGQDPQFLISFYEKMQSDKGSIPDRFSAQQFSDYHSELNMSSLELGDSALYFCASSYRGLAGFPDTQYFGPGTRLTVL.

The V gene is TRBV27, the J gene TRBJ1-2; TRBD1 might be the D (5 bases). V was cut by 10 bases and J by 4 bases, with 16 bases left in between. The CDR3 is 13 residues long. Germline CDR1 and CDR2: MNHEY and SMNVEV (reference sequence). Here the CDR3 reads CATRGGVGYGYTF. Here the CDR3 DNA reads TGTGCCACCCGGGGGGGTGTCGGCTATGGCTACACCTTC.

The chain has TRBV25-1 and TRBJ2-1, with 8 positions matching TRBD1. The V gene end was trimmed by 6 bases and the J gene end by 7 bases; junction bases not matched to a gene: 8. Germline values: CDR1 MGHDK, CDR2 SYGVNS. This CDR3 is built from 14 residues. The chain's CDR3 is CASRDGQGVNEQFF. The CDR3 DNA sequence: TGTGCCAGCAGGGACGGACAGGGCGTTAATGAGCAGTTCTTC.

This chain connects TRBV5-1 to TRBJ2-1; D possibly corresponds to TRBD2 (6 bases). Trimming took 0 bases from V and 1 from J, leaving 8 bases between them. Germline V gene sequence: CDR1 SGHRS, CDR2 YFSETQ. The CDR3 sequence is 15 residues long. The CDR3 loop reads CASSLDSGSYNEQFF. CDR3 sequence (DNA): TGCGCCAGCAGCTTGGATAGCGGTTCCTACAATGAGCAGTTCTTC. Variable domain in full (rest from reference TRBV5-1 and TRBJ2-1): KAGVTQTPRYLIKTRGQQVTLSCSPISGHRSVSWYQQTPGQGLQFLFEYFSETQRNKGNFPGRFSGRQFSNSRSEMNVSTLELGDSALYLCASSLDSGSYNEQFFGPGTRLTVL.

The chain carries TRBV5-6 and TRBJ1-1; D remains ambiguous. Germline V gives CDR1 SGHDT, CDR2 YYEEEE. Deletions cut 4 bases from V and 3 bases from J, with 22 bases between. This CDR3 spans 17 amino acids. The CDR3 sequence is CASSPGFVAGRDTEAFF. The CDR3 DNA follows: TGTGCCAGCAGCCCGGGCTTCGTGGCTGGGCGGGACACTGAAGCTTTCTTT.

The V gene is TRBV9, the J gene TRBJ1-1; D gene uncertain. The CDR3 extends over 14 amino acids. The ends were cut back, 0 bases at V and 3 bases at J, with 9 bases in the middle. CDR1 and CDR2 from the germline V gene are SGDLS and YYNGEE. CDR3 residues: CASSVVAGDTEAFF. In DNA form, the CDR3 reads TGTGCCAGCAGCGTAGTAGCGGGTGACACTGAAGCTTTCTTT.

The CDR3 loop is CASSPTGLDTEAFF. The CDR3 nucleotides are TGTGCCAGCTCACCGACAGGGTTGGACACTGAAGCTTTCTTT. The chain joins TRBV18 to TRBJ1-1, with 7 nucleotides matching TRBD1. Unmatched junction bases numbered 4, after V lost 3 bases and J lost 3 bases. The germline gives CDR1 KGHSH, CDR2 LQKENI. This CDR3 is 14 amino acids long.

CDR3 in amino acids: CSVVGTAEQYF. CDR3 nucleotide sequence: TGCAGCGTCGTCGGGACAGCCGAGCAGTACTTC. The rearrangement links TRBV29-1 to TRBJ2-7; 7 bases are shared with TRBD1. J lost 6 bases, V lost 6 bases, and 5 bases had no gene match. The germline V gene encodes CDR1 SQVTM and CDR2 ANQGSEA. This CDR3 is built from 11 residues.

This chain uses TRBV5-1 with TRBJ2-1, with 8 bases identical to TRBD1. Germline-derived CDR1 and CDR2 are SGHRS and YFSETQ. The trim removed 3 bases at V and 4 bases at J, leaving 6 bases unmatched. This CDR3 region has 15 residues. CDR3 in amino acids: CASSWGDRPYNEQFF. For the CDR3, the DNA is TGCGCCAGCAGCTGGGGGGACAGGCCGTACAATGAGCAGTTCTTC. The full variable domain, rest sourced from reference TRBV5-1 and TRBJ2-1, is KAGVTQTPRYLIKTRGQQVTLSCSPISGHRSVSWYQQTPGQGLQFLFEYFSETQRNKGNFPGRFSGRQFSNSRSEMNVSTLELGDSALYLCASSWGDRPYNEQFFGPGTRLTVL.

The chain is built from TRBV4-1 and TRBJ1-2; TRBD1 matches 8 bases. With 1 base clipped from V and 4 bases from J, the junction kept 11 bases outside the gene matches. The length of the CDR3 is 17 residues. From germline, CDR1 is MGHRA and CDR2 YSYEKL. As DNA, the CDR3 is TGCGCCAGCAGCCAAGGACAGGGGAAACCAGATCCCTATGGCTACACCTTC. It specifies CASSQGQGKPDPYGYTF.

In the case of this clone: An end of the junction differs from the germline gene, which may be a read error. The chain employs TRBV7-6 and TRBJ2-7; tentatively, D is TRBD1 (6 bases). Germline V lookup: CDR1 SGHVS, CDR2 FNYEAQ. The CDR3 is 12 residues long. CDR3 protein: CASSQEAGTLNF. The CDR3, as DNA: TGTGCCAGCAGCCAAGAGGCCGGGACATTGAACTTC.

V is TRBV11-3 and J is TRBJ2-7; D possibly corresponds to TRBD2 (6 bases). Germline-derived CDR1 and CDR2 are SGHNT and YENEEA. V lost 6 bases to trimming and J lost 1 base, with 19 bases between them. The CDR3 has 16 amino acids. The DNA for the CDR3 is TGTGCCAGCAGGAAGTTCTTGGGGGGTAGGTCCTACGAGCAGTACTTC. It specifies CASRKFLGGRSYEQYF. The variable domain in full, with the rest retrieved from reference TRBV11-3 and TRBJ2-7, is EAGVVQSPRYKIIEKKQPVAFWCNPISGHNTLYWYLQNLGQGPELLIRYENEEAVDDSQLPKDRFSAERLKGVDSTLKIQPAELGDSAVYLCASRKFLGGRSYEQYFGPGTRLTVT.

The chain has TRBV5-1 and TRBJ1-3; the D gene is possibly TRBD1 (5 bases). Germline V CDR1 and CDR2: SGHRS, YFSETQ. This CDR3 is 15 amino acids long. V was cut by 2 bases and J by 2 bases, with 11 bases left in between. CDR3 nucleotide sequence: TGCGCCAGCAGCTTCATTCCAGGGCCTGGAAACACCATATATTTT. Translation: CASSFIPGPGNTIYF.

This chain joins TRBV5-6 and TRBJ1-2; 8 bases are shared with TRBD1. Germline assignment: CDR1 SGHDT and CDR2 YYEEEE. This CDR3 region has 15 residues. Trimming removed 2 bases from V and 4 bases from J; junction bases left unmatched: 7. This CDR3 is CASSLLQGGGYGYTF. CDR3 DNA: TGTGCCAGCAGCTTACTACAGGGGGGTGGCTATGGCTACACCTTC.

CDR3 amino acids: CASSSGQGAYYGYTF. The CDR3 region has the DNA TGCGCCAGCAGCTCGGGACAGGGGGCCTACTATGGCTACACCTTC. The chain links TRBV5-1 to TRBJ1-2; 12 bases are shared with TRBD1. Losses at the gene ends were 3 bases for V and 3 bases for J; bases not matched to a gene: 3. Per the germline V gene, CDR1 is SGHRS and CDR2 is YFSETQ. The CDR3 consists of 15 residues.

This chain uses TRBV5-6 with TRBJ1-1; a weak D match, TRBD1 (6 bases). Germline V CDR1 and CDR2: SGHDT, YYEEEE. The CDR3 totals 13 residues. Deletions cut 3 bases from V and 12 bases from J, with 18 bases between. This chain's CDR3 is CASSSPGHPRTFF. CDR3 sequence (DNA): TGTGCCAGCAGCTCCCCGGGACACCCAAGGACTTTCTTT.

The rearrangement uses TRBV5-1 and TRBJ1-2; D is possibly TRBD1 (5 bases). V gave up 0 bases and J gave up 8 bases, with 11 bases separating them. CDR1 and CDR2 (germline): SGHRS, YFSETQ. This CDR3 is 13 amino acids long. The CDR3: CASSLVAGQGYTF. CDR3 in DNA: TGCGCCAGCAGCTTGGTAGCAGGGCAAGGCTACACCTTC.

The chain has TRBV6-5 and TRBJ2-7; D is possibly TRBD1 (5 bases). Germline-derived CDR1 and CDR2 are MNHEY and SVGAGI. The length of the CDR3 is 12 residues. The CDR3 DNA sequence: TGTTCTGACCCTGGACATAACTACGAGCAGTACTTC. This encodes CSDPGHNYEQYF.

This chain connects TRBV7-6 to TRBJ2-7, with D possibly TRBD2 on 5 matching bases. From germline, CDR1 is SGHVS and CDR2 FNYEAQ. The CDR3 covers 15 residues. V lost 1 base, J lost 2 bases, and 12 bases lay in between. The DNA of the CDR3 is TGTGCCAGCAGCTTAGGCGGCGGGCCAGCCTACGAGCAGTACTTC. Encoded protein: CASSLGGGPAYEQYF. The complete variable domain, with remaining parts taken from reference TRBV7-6 and TRBJ2-7, reads GAGVSQSPRYKVTKRGQDVALRCDPISGHVSLYWYRQALGQGPEFLTYFNYEAQQDKSGLPNDRFSAERPEGSISTLTIQRTEQRDSAMYRCASSLGGGPAYEQYFGPGTRLTVT.

V is TRBV5-1 and J is TRBJ2-5, with D tentatively TRBD1 (6 bases). Germline assignment: CDR1 SGHRS and CDR2 YFSETQ. V lost 1 base to trimming and J lost 6 bases, with 7 bases between them. The CDR3 totals 12 residues. The CDR3 bases are TGCGCCAGCAGCTTGCAGGGGCAGACCCAGTACTTC. It is translated as CASSLQGQTQYF.

V gene TRBV30 combines with J gene TRBJ1-5, with D uncertain. From germline, CDR1 is GTSNPN and CDR2 SVGIG (reference sequence). This CDR3 contains 11 residues. The V gene lost 5 bases and the J gene lost 6 bases, with 8 bases spanning the gap. The CDR3 here is CAWGPAQPQHF. The CDR3 region has the DNA TGTGCCTGGGGGCCAGCTCAGCCCCAGCATTTT.

This chain uses TRBV5-4 with TRBJ2-2; 10 bases line up with TRBD2. V was clipped by 4 bases and J by 4 bases; unmatched bases: 16. The CDR3 loop spans 19 amino acids. From germline, CDR1 is SGHNT and CDR2 YYREEE (reference sequence). The CDR3: CASSPKPPSGRWVTGELFF. The CDR3 bases are TGTGCCAGCAGCCCAAAACCACCTAGCGGGAGATGGGTCACCGGGGAGCTGTTTTTT.

This chain links TRBV9 with TRBJ2-4, with a weak D call TRBD2 (5 bases). CDR3 length equals 15 residues. Between the trimmed V and J ends, which lost 0 bases and 0 bases, there was a span of 7 bases. The germline V gene encodes CDR1 SGDLS and CDR2 YYNGEE. CDR3 region: CASSVGTLAKNIQYF. The CDR3 DNA sequence: TGTGCCAGCAGCGTAGGGACTTTAGCCAAAAACATTCAGTACTTC.

CDR3 nucleotides: TGCGCCAGCAGGGAGGGGACAGGGGGCAACGAGCAGTACTTC. Its protein is CASREGTGGNEQYF. V gene TRBV5-1 combines with J gene TRBJ2-7, with 12 bases identical to TRBD1. The junction had 5 bases not matched to a gene; V was cut back by 5 bases and J by 5 bases. The CDR3 extends over 14 amino acids. In germline, CDR1 is SGHRS, CDR2 YFSETQ.

This chain links TRBV4-1 with TRBJ1-1, with D uncertain. V lost 2 bases and J lost 7, with 11 bases in between. CDR3 length: 13 amino acids. The germline gives CDR1 MGHRA, CDR2 YSYEKL. For the CDR3, the DNA is TGCGCCAGCAGCCAACACGGCCGCGGTGAAGCTTTCTTT. Translation: CASSQHGRGEAFF.